Presented here are 14 T cell receptor beta chains from one specimen sequenced in a study of blood T cells in healthy people across ages (dated by TCRdb to between 2014 and 2017). The library was produced with 5' RACE. TCRdb records Illumina HiSeq 2500 as the sequencer. A second roughly 7 to 12 cycle PCR used a sample-barcoded 5' primer and a J-beta primer mix. In TCRdb, the public reads were trimmed at Q25 with fastp and aligned with MiXCR, with productive beta chains retained. All rows with the same CDR3 protein become a single entry with the most common DNA and genes. Here the sample has 1,500,000 or so distinct CDR3 sequences; roughly two fifths occur a single time. Around 4% of the sample comes from the top ten. Sequenced: blood. The receptors were sampled from a woman younger than 35 in good health.

In its sample, this clonotype was seen a few times. The chain carries TRBV6-6 and TRBJ2-5, with D uncertain. The J call may be wrong; the DNA end is better matched by TRBJ2-7. This CDR3 region has 12 residues. The germline V gene has CDR1 MNHNY and CDR2 SVGAGI (reference sequence). The CDR3 reads CASSPDGNEQYF. The CDR3, as DNA: TGTGCCAGCAGTCCTGATGGGAACGAGCAGTACTTC.

This clonotype was seen a handful of times. The rearrangement uses TRBV19 and TRBJ1-2, with D possibly being TRBD1 (5 bases). The V gene's germline CDR1 is LNHDA and CDR2 SQIVND (reference sequence). The V end lost 9 bases, the J end lost 6 bases, and 20 bases lay between the germline ends. There are 14 residues in the CDR3. The CDR3 coding sequence is TGTGCCAGCCCTGTGAGGGTCAGGGTGGATGGCTACACCTTC. Translated, it gives CASPVRVRVDGYTF.

The genes are TRBV27 and TRBJ1-4; TRBD1 matches at 10 bases. Germline trimming cut 4 bases from V and 8 bases from J; bases unmatched to any gene: 7. Looked up from germline, CDR1 is MNHEY and CDR2 is SMNVEV (reference sequence). CDR3 length: 15 amino acids. The CDR3 nucleotides are TGTGCCAGCAGTTCATGGACAGGGGGGGACGAAAAACTGTTTTTT. Translating it yields CASSSWTGGDEKLFF.

The chain employs TRBV5-1 and TRBJ1-1, with 9 bases aligning to TRBD1. The CDR3 is 16 residues long. Unmatched junction bases numbered 9, after V lost 2 bases and J lost 4 bases. In germline, CDR1 is SGHRS, CDR2 YFSETQ. DNA for the CDR3: TGCGCCAGCAGCTTAGGACCGGGACAGGGCGCCACTGAAGCTTTCTTT. Its translation: CASSLGPGQGATEAFF.

This clonotype was seen a few times. The rearrangement uses TRBV28 and TRBJ2-3; 9 nucleotides align to TRBD2. The CDR3 covers 17 residues. Unmatched junction bases numbered 9, after V lost 4 bases and J lost 1 base. The germline V gene has CDR1 MDHEN and CDR2 SYDVKM. The CDR3 protein is CASSSPRLAARTDTQYF. DNA of the CDR3: TGTGCCAGCAGTTCCCCTCGACTAGCGGCACGCACAGATACGCAGTATTTT.

The chain employs TRBV5-4 and TRBJ1-1; no firm D call. Germline CDR1 SGHNT, CDR2 YYREEE (reference sequence). This CDR3 contains 14 residues. V shed 1 base and J shed 2 bases, with 9 bases lying between them. In nucleotides, the CDR3 is TGTGCCAGCAGCTTGTATCCCCTAAACACTGAAGCTTTCTTT. Its protein is CASSLYPLNTEAFF.

The V gene is TRBV7-2, the J gene TRBJ2-3, with D possibly TRBD2 on 6 matching bases. Germline CDR1 reads SGHTA; CDR2 reads FQGNSA. Trimming stripped 5 bases from V and 4 bases from J, with 10 bases between. The CDR3 has 13 amino acids. CDR3 sequence (DNA): TGTGCCAGCAGCCACGGACTACCAGATACGCAGTATTTT. Its translation: CASSHGLPDTQYF. Looking up the rest from reference TRBV7-2 and TRBJ2-3 gives the full variable domain: GAGVSQSPSNKVTEKGKDVELRCDPISGHTALYWYRQSLGQGLEFLIYFQGNSAPDKSGLPSDRFSAERTGGSVSTLTIQRTQQEDSAVYLCASSHGLPDTQYFGPGTRLTVL.

The J gene is TRBJ2-7, the V gene TRBV21-1; the D segment call TRBD2 is taken from the table without a DNA check. TRBV21-1 constitutes a pseudogene. This CDR3 comprises 20 residues. CDR3 loop: CASSNLWSFPSGGLLREQYF. CDR3 coding DNA: TGTGCCAGCAGCAATCTATGGTCGTTCCCTAGCGGGGGGCTTCTAAGGGAGCAGTACTTC.

The chain carries TRBV7-2 and TRBJ2-7; a weak D match, TRBD2 (6 bases). V lost 6 bases, J lost 10 bases, and 19 bases lay in between. Looked up from germline, CDR1 is SGHTA and CDR2 is FQGNSA. The CDR3 covers 13 residues. CDR3 amino acids: CASRTDGRGIQYF. In nucleotides, the CDR3 is TGTGCCAGCAGGACTGACGGGAGAGGTATTCAGTACTTC.

This clonotype was recorded once. This chain joins TRBV3-1 and TRBJ2-1; 13 nucleotides align to TRBD2. Germline V gene data show CDR1 as LGHDT and CDR2 as YNNKEL (reference sequence). V lost 10 bases and J lost 4; bases outside the gene matches: 4. The CDR3 contains 14 residues. Here the CDR3 reads CANTSGGGYNEQFF. For the CDR3, the DNA is TGTGCCAACACTAGCGGGGGGGGATACAATGAGCAGTTCTTC.

This clonotype turned up a few times. The chain joins TRBV2 to TRBJ2-5; the match to TRBD1 covers 9 bases. Germline CDR1 is SNHLY and CDR2 is FYNNEI. V was pared by 10 bases and J by 3 bases, with 18 bases of the junction left unmatched. The CDR3 sequence is 17 residues long. CDR3 sequence reads: CAIAWTGDNLPKETQYF. The CDR3 DNA follows: TGTGCCATCGCCTGGACAGGGGACAATCTTCCGAAAGAGACCCAGTACTTC. Full variable domain (outside the CDR3, taken from reference TRBV2 and TRBJ2-5): EPEVTQTPSHQVTQMGQEVILRCVPISNHLYFYWYRQILGQKVEFLVSFYNNEISEKSEIFDDQFSVERPDGSNFTLKIRSTKLEDSAMYFCAIAWTGDNLPKETQYFGPGTRLLVL.

Many counts were recorded for this clonotype. This chain connects TRBV12-3 or TRBV12-4 to TRBJ2-5, with D uncertain. The CDR3 is 14 amino acids. V lost 2 bases and J 5 bases, leaving 12 bases between the germline ends. CDR3 sequence (DNA): TGTGCCAGCAGTTTATACGCGGTAGGCGAGACCCAGTACTTC. The encoded protein is CASSLYAVGETQYF.

Points on this clonotype: A much more abundant neighbour one base away suggests this may be a read error. This rearrangement joins TRBV12-3 or TRBV12-4 to TRBJ2-5, with D unresolved. TRBJ2-1 explains the end of the DNA better; the J call may be wrong. The CDR3 runs to 16 residues. CDR3 coding DNA: TGTGCCAGCAGTTTAAGGCAGGCGATGTACCAAGAGACCCAGTTCTTC. Encoded protein: CASSLRQAMYQETQFF.

The chain combines TRBV29-1 with TRBJ2-1; 9 nucleotides agree with TRBD1. The CDR3 has 14 amino acids. The V and J ends lost 7 bases and 8 bases, in that order; junction bases with no gene match: 12. Germline CDR1 reads SQVTM; CDR2 reads ANQGSEA. The CDR3 loop is CSGRTGEILDEQFF. CDR3 DNA sequence: TGCAGCGGACGGACAGGGGAAATTTTGGATGAGCAGTTCTTC.